The clone carrying this T cell receptor (beta chain) was seen a few times. This sample was taken from a study of T cells in Graves' hyperthyroidism and ophthalmopathy. Authors of the study amplified TCR beta CDR3 regions from RNA transcripts. The HTBI primer set was used in a first-round RT-PCR of the TCR CDR3. In TCRdb, the multiplex PCR reads were re-called with MiXCR into one record per CDR3 protein. The data contain around 690,000 distinct CDR3 sequences, 17% of them singletons. Germline V gene data show CDR1 as MGHDK and CDR2 as SYGVNS. CDR3 size: 15 residues. V dropped 4 bases and J dropped 6; count of bases not matched to a gene: 7.

Sequencing used blood. The genes are TRBV25-1 and TRBJ2-3, with 10 positions matching TRBD1. The source is a man aged 50 to 60 with Graves' hyperthyroidism. The CDR3 loop is CASSAQGQGSDTQYF. CDR3 sequence (DNA): TGTGCCAGCAGTGCGCAGGGACAGGGGTCGGATACGCAGTATTTT.